This T cell receptor (beta chain) was recorded in a study of blood T cells in healthy people across ages. The CDR3 runs to 14 residues. V lost 8 bases and J lost 2, with 14 bases in between. Per germline, CDR1 MGHRA and CDR2 YSYEKL. Combining a sample-barcoded 5' primer with a J-beta primer mix, a second PCR ran for roughly 7 to 12 cycles. MiXCR, applied by TCRdb to the 5' RACE reads, yields one record per CDR3 protein. The sample shows approximately 680,000 distinct CDR3 sequences, 32% of them seen only once. A word on this clonotype: A much bigger clone sits one base away, suggesting this may be a read error.

Russia was home to the donors, healthy Caucasian individuals aged roughly 6 to 100. For every donor, a draw yielded around 10 milliliters of peripheral blood. Sequencing input: blood. The V call is TRBV4-1, the J call TRBJ2-3; D is unresolved. This TCR derives from a woman older than 75 in good health. The CDR3 DNA is TGCGCCAGCGGCCCACAGCGATTCACAGATACGCAGTATTTT. It yields the protein CASGPQRFTDTQYF.